This T cell receptor beta chain was identified during a study of blood T cell repertoires in COVID-19 (TCRdb year 2020). Study-wide context: The collaborator samples originated in the United States, Italy and Spain and spanned the acute and convalescent phases of COVID-19. The prospective study material was composed of cDNA or gDNA derived from T cells, B-cell-depleted T cells, or PBMCs. Deeply sampled blood TCRbeta repertoires from subjects exposed to, actively infected with, or recovered from COVID-19 were included in the dataset. A freely available public database, intended as a resource for researchers studying the immune response to SARS-CoV-2, is where the repertoires were released. The samples were drawn from the first 160 participants of the ongoing ImmuneRACE study and from 1,254 subjects provided by 6 global collaborators. The sample metadata nearly always contained a de-identified subject ID, COVID-19 status, age in years and sex. Where HLA class I and class II types were available, the types were taken from metadata supplied by the sample provider, not from assay-based typing.

TCRbeta CDR3 regions were amplified from genomic DNA using the immunoSEQ Assay, a bias-controlled multiplex PCR. The authors processed their data as follows. The number of nucleated cells in each sample was estimated from the amplification of reference gene primers within the assay. To quantify the absolute abundance of each unique TCRbeta CDR3 rearrangement, sequence reads were collapsed and filtered. For each sample, productive Simpson clonality was calculated as the square root of Simpson's diversity index over productive rearrangements. TCRdb re-hosts the immuneACCESS table, in-frame sequences only. Its copies lack some clones; in the studies checked, an unresolved V gene accounts for under half of them, and the cause for the rest is not known. The DNA was the basis for D and trimming; V, J and clone size are from that table. Here the sample has tens of thousands of clones; 91% occur a single time. 7.3% of the sample rests with the top ten.

One collaborating source in Seattle enrolled patients during active infection and followed them longitudinally through the course of disease. Each collaborating institution followed its own protocols to collect whole blood in K2EDTA tubes. For TCRbeta analysis, collaborator samples were shipped as frozen whole blood, as isolated PBMCs, or as DNA extracted from either sample type. The research as a whole found: How much clinical and demographic metadata was included differed by source and by participant, and the metadata was provided uncurated.

Note on this clone: The clone's antigen remains unknown. No much larger clonotype is one base removed from it; base qualities were not supplied.

After removal of 6 bases from V and 4 bases from J, the junction retains 4 bases not matched to a gene. The CDR3 contains 13 residues, cysteine and phenylalanine counted. Here the CDR3 DNA is all that survives: 39 bases in frame from base 1. CDR1 and CDR2 were assigned from the germline V gene as SGHRS and YFSETQ. Input material: peripheral blood. The TCR was taken from a man aged 40-50 years with COVID-19, enrolled during active disease. This chain joins TRBV5-1 to TRBJ2-1; a stretch of 7 junction bases matches TRBD2. The CDR3 here reads CASNSGGYNEQFF. DNA sequence: TGCGCCAGCAACTCGGGGGGATACAATGAGCAGTTCTTC.